Listed below are T cell receptor beta chains from one sample, sequenced in a study of beta chain features in type 1 diabetes. Clones were read by immunoSEQ multiplex PCR, and TCRdb kept only the in-frame ones, dropping some. The table includes 120,000 or so clones, approximately 15% detected once. Input material: central memory CD4+ T cells from blood. These receptors originate from a young man with type 1 diabetes. The CDR3 runs from the conserved cysteine through the conserved F or W. A D gene is named only where the DNA matches it firmly. A row's size may be missing; if present it is once, few, many or a size class.

size	V	D	J	CDR3	DNA
NA	TRBV9	NA	TRBJ1-1	CASSAGQLNTEAFF	TGTGCCAGCAGCGCTGGACAGCTGAACACTGAAGCTTTCTTT
few	TRBV30	NA	TRBJ1-4	CATATSTNEKLFF	TGTGCCACCGCGACCTCAACTAATGAAAAACTGTTTTTT
NA	TRBV30	NA	TRBJ2-7	CAWSPRGLQDPAIF	TGTGCCTGGAGTCCCCGAGGTCTACAGGACCCAGCCATCTTC
few	TRBV5-8	NA	TRBJ2-7	CASYEQYF	TGTGCCAGCTACGAGCAGTACTTC
NA	TRBV7-2	TRBD1	TRBJ2-1	CASSLALGQGQFF	TGTGCCAGCAGCTTAGCGTTGGGACAGGGTCAGTTCTTC
few	TRBV29-1	NA	TRBJ2-2	CSVDVAGAGELFF	TGCAGCGTTGACGTAGCTGGGGCCGGGGAGCTGTTTTTT
many	TRBV4-1	NA	TRBJ1-4	CASSLAGRDEKLFF	TGCGCCAGCAGCCTCGCGGGCAGGGATGAAAAACTGTTTTTT
few	TRBV30	NA	TRBJ2-1	CAWSEGAYNEQFF	TGTGCCTGGAGTGAGGGGGCCTACAATGAGCAGTTCTTC
few	TRBV29-1	NA	TRBJ1-5	CSVGSGLNQPQHF	TGCAGCGTTGGTTCCGGACTCAATCAGCCCCAGCATTTT
NA	TRBV11-3	TRBD1	TRBJ2-2	CASSLDREGELFF	TGTGCCAGCAGCTTGGACAGGGAAGGGGAGCTGTTTTTT
many	TRBV2	NA	TRBJ2-1	CASSYTTRIGNEQFF	TGTGCCAGCAGTTATACTACAAGAATTGGCAATGAGCAGTTCTTC
NA	TRBV7-9	TRBD2	TRBJ2-3	CASSGEGPDTQYF	TGTGCCAGCAGTGGGGAGGGTCCAGATACGCAGTATTTT
few	TRBV4-1	NA	TRBJ2-3	CASSQDPRGTDTQYF	TGCGCCAGCAGCCAAGACCCGAGGGGCACAGATACGCAGTATTTT
NA	TRBV29-1	NA	TRBJ2-1	CSGLRGAVYNEQFF	TGCAGCGGCCTAAGGGGGGCAGTCTACAATGAGCAGTTCTTC
NA	TRBV13	TRBD1	TRBJ2-7	CASSRDRSGYEQYF	TGTGCCAGCAGCCGGGACAGATCAGGATACGAGCAGTACTTC
NA	TRBV2	TRBD2	TRBJ2-3	CASRTGTSGSPSTDTQYF	TGTGCCAGCAGGACGGGGACTAGCGGGTCCCCTAGCACAGATACGCAGTATTTT
NA	TRBV7-2	TRBD2	TRBJ2-1	CASTIRGVYEQFF	TGTGCCAGCACCATACGGGGGGTCTATGAGCAGTTCTTC
few	TRBV7-2	TRBD2	TRBJ2-6	CASSRDPGLASGANVLTF	TGTGCCAGCAGCCGAGATCCGGGACTAGCGTCGGGGGCCAACGTCCTGACTTTC
many	TRBV7-2	NA	TRBJ2-3	CASSSYLSTDTQYF	TGTGCCAGCAGCTCGTATCTCAGCACAGATACGCAGTATTTT
NA	TRBV7-7	TRBD1	TRBJ2-2	CASSGDREGVGELFF	TGTGCTAGCAGCGGGGACAGGGAAGGGGTCGGGGAGCTGTTTTTT
few	TRBV7-2	NA	TRBJ2-3	CASSLDPGSDTQYF	TGTGCCAGCAGCTTAGACCCCGGGTCTGATACGCAGTATTTT
NA	TRBV5-4	NA	TRBJ2-5	CASSLFGETQYF	TGTGCCAGCAGCCTATTTGGGGAGACCCAGTACTTC
NA	TRBV27	NA	TRBJ1-6	CASSPGRSPLHF	TGTGCCAGCAGCCCGGGGAGGTCACCCCTCCACTTT
few	TRBV4-3	NA	TRBJ2-3	CASSQDGGAKTDTQYF	TGCGCCAGCAGCCAAGATGGAGGGGCGAAGACAGATACGCAGTATTTT
few	TRBV5-1	NA	TRBJ1-2	CASSSPEGGGGYTF	TGCGCCAGCAGCTCCCCCGAGGGGGGCGGCGGCTACACCTTC
few	TRBV4-3	TRBD1	TRBJ2-7	CASSQDGKGAPFYEQYF	TGCGCCAGCAGCCAAGATGGGAAGGGGGCCCCCTTCTACGAGCAGTACTTC
many	TRBV30	NA	TRBJ2-5	CAWSSVGGGETQYF	TGTGCCTGGAGTTCAGTGGGGGGAGGAGAGACCCAGTACTTC
NA	TRBV30	NA	TRBJ2-2	CAWSVMGLQNTGELFF	TGTGCCTGGAGTGTAATGGGCCTACAGAACACCGGGGAGCTGTTTTTT
few	TRBV28	NA	TRBJ2-1	CASSDTANEQFF	TGTGCCAGCAGTGACACTGCGAATGAGCAGTTCTTC
few	TRBV9	NA	TRBJ1-1	CASTKDRLNTEAFF	TGTGCCAGCACCAAGGACAGATTGAACACTGAAGCTTTCTTT
few	TRBV7-9	NA	TRBJ2-7	CASSPSGGVEQYF	TGTGCCAGCAGCCCTTCGGGCGGGGTCGAGCAGTACTTC
few	TRBV4-2	NA	TRBJ1-1	CASSRDLWGASTEAFF	TGTGCCAGCAGCCGAGACCTGTGGGGGGCTAGCACTGAAGCTTTCTTT
many	TRBV18	TRBD2	TRBJ2-1	CASASGSSYNEQFF	TGTGCCAGCGCTAGCGGGAGCTCCTACAATGAGCAGTTCTTC
few	TRBV7-2	TRBD1	TRBJ2-3	CASKKGQSTDTQYF	TGTGCCAGCAAAAAGGGACAGTCCACAGATACGCAGTATTTT
NA	TRBV7-2	TRBD2	TRBJ2-3	CASSLTLAETDTQYF	TGTGCCAGCAGCTTAACACTAGCGGAGACAGATACGCAGTATTTT
many	TRBV18	TRBD2	TRBJ2-2	CASSRPSGNTGELFF	TGTGCCAGCTCACGGCCTAGCGGTAACACCGGGGAGCTGTTTTTT
few	TRBV19	NA	TRBJ2-3	CASRPEGRSSTDTQYF	TGTGCCAGTAGACCCGAGGGGCGTTCTAGCACAGATACGCAGTATTTT
few	TRBV9	NA	TRBJ1-2	CASSVGSQAGYTF	TGTGCCAGCAGCGTAGGAAGCCAGGCTGGCTACACCTTC
NA	TRBV15	NA	TRBJ1-3	CATSRGQNSGNTIYF	TGTGCCACCAGCCGAGGACAGAACTCTGGAAACACCATATATTTT
once	TRBV2	TRBD2	TRBJ2-1	CATKPGLAGGYEQFF	TGTGCCACCAAACCGGGACTAGCGGGAGGGTATGAGCAGTTCTTC
few	TRBV15	NA	TRBJ2-7	CATSRASIGYEQYF	TGTGCCACCAGCAGAGCCTCCATAGGTTACGAGCAGTACTTC
few	TRBV6-5	NA	TRBJ1-1	CASRDPRYTEAFF	TGTGCCAGCAGAGATCCTCGGTACACTGAAGCTTTCTTT
few	TRBV7-6	TRBD1	TRBJ1-6	CASSHGQGAHSPLHF	TGTGCCAGCAGCCATGGACAGGGGGCTCATTCACCCCTCCACTTT
NA	TRBV6-5	TRBD1	TRBJ1-2	CASSPLDRGYGYTF	TGTGCCAGCAGTCCCCTGGACAGGGGCTATGGCTACACCTTC
many	TRBV30	NA	TRBJ2-7	CAWSWGGEQYF	TGTGCCTGGTCTTGGGGAGGCGAGCAGTACTTC
NA	TRBV20-1	NA	TRBJ2-1	CSASSVNEQFF	TGCAGTGCTAGTAGTGTTAATGAGCAGTTCTTC
few	TRBV5-4	NA	TRBJ1-5	CASSLRGSNQPQHF	TGTGCCAGCAGCCTACGGGGGAGCAATCAGCCCCAGCATTTT
many	TRBV7-9	NA	TRBJ2-7	CASSRGAFYEQYF	TGTGCCAGCAGCAGAGGGGCATTCTACGAGCAGTACTTC
many	TRBV7-2	NA	TRBJ2-5	CASSKDNMGETQYF	TGTGCCAGCAGCAAGGACAATATGGGGGAGACCCAGTACTTC